The 29 T cell receptor beta chains in this list originate from one sample, sequenced in a study of graft-versus-host responses after intestinal transplantation. Clones were sequenced by immunoSEQ multiplex PCR, and TCRdb holds only the in-frame ones, with some missing. The data show 85,000 to 100,000 clones, roughly 86% seen once. Sequencing was performed on PBMCs, taken 255 days after intestinal transplant. The receptors here all came from a human patient who received an intestinal transplant, so some T cells may come from the graft donor.

This chain links TRBV5-4 with TRBJ1-1; TRBD1 aligns across 9 bases. Trimming at V came to 2 bases and at J to 5 bases, leaving 4 bases not matched to a gene. This CDR3 has 14 amino acids. The V gene's germline CDR1 is SGHNT and CDR2 YYREEE (reference sequence). CDR3 amino acids: CASSLQGARTEAFF. CDR3 in DNA: TGTGCCAGCAGCTTACAGGGGGCGCGGACTGAAGCTTTCTTT.

J is TRBJ2-5 and V is TRBV7-9, with D possibly being TRBD2 (6 bases). The ends were cut back, 1 base at V and 2 bases at J, with 11 bases in the middle. The CDR3 is made up of 15 amino acids. Germline V CDR1 and CDR2: SEHNR, FQNEAQ (reference sequence). The DNA of the CDR3 is TGTGCCAGCAGCTTAGTAGGAGGGAATCAAGAGACCCAGTACTTC. This gives the protein CASSLVGGNQETQYF.

This clone was detected only a few times. The chain links TRBV5-4 to TRBJ1-1, with 7 positions matching TRBD1. The V gene's germline CDR1 is SGHNT and CDR2 YYREEE (reference sequence). The CDR3 runs 12 residues. V trimming: 3 bases; J trimming: 5 bases; junction bases outside the gene matches: 1. The CDR3 here is CASSSRGTEAFF. The CDR3 DNA is TGTGCCAGCAGCTCCAGGGGGACTGAAGCTTTCTTT.

This clone was found a few times. The CDR3 nucleotides are TGCAGCGCTACCACAGGGCGAGGGGGAAACACCATATATTTT. Protein: CSATTGRGGNTIYF. The gene calls are TRBV29-1 and TRBJ1-3; maybe TRBD1 (6 bases). Per germline, CDR1 SQVTM and CDR2 ANQGSEA. The CDR3 has 14 amino acids. Trimming took off 7 bases at V and 4 bases at J, with 17 bases between the two ends.

This clone has just a few counts. The J gene is TRBJ1-5, the V gene TRBV28, with a tentative D call TRBD1 (5 bases). V dropped 4 bases and J dropped 2 bases, with 9 bases sitting between them. The CDR3 is 14 amino acids. The germline V gene encodes CDR1 MDHEN and CDR2 SYDVKM. The CDR3: CASSSGIGNQPQHF. CDR3 in DNA: TGTGCCAGCAGTTCAGGGATCGGCAATCAGCCCCAGCATTTT.

This chain links TRBV28 with TRBJ1-2; D possibly corresponds to TRBD1 (5 bases). The CDR3 is 14 amino acids. Germline CDR1 and CDR2: MDHEN and SYDVKM. The ends were cut back, 5 bases at V and 1 base at J, with 11 bases in the middle. CDR3 loop: CASSGGRVNYGYTF. CDR3 coding DNA: TGTGCCAGCAGTGGGGGTAGGGTTAACTATGGCTACACCTTC.

This clone was detected only a few times. The chain has TRBV6-5 and TRBJ1-1, with D unresolved. CDR3 length: 15 amino acids. The germline V gene encodes CDR1 MNHEY and CDR2 SVGAGI. V dropped 0 bases and J dropped 7 bases, with 15 bases sitting between them. Written as DNA, the CDR3 is TGTGCCAGCAGTTACTCCGGCACTGCGGGGAGTGAAGCTTTCTTT. This codes for CASSYSGTAGSEAFF.

CDR3 in amino acids: CASSDEWTSASEQYF. CDR3 DNA sequence: TGTGCCAGCAGTGATGAGTGGACTAGCGCCTCCGAGCAGTACTTC. The chain combines TRBV2 with TRBJ2-7; 9 positions agree with TRBD2. Losses at the gene ends were 3 bases for V and 6 bases for J; bases not matched to a gene: 9. CDR3 length: 15 amino acids. From germline, CDR1 is SNHLY and CDR2 FYNNEI.

The chain combines TRBV19 with TRBJ1-1, with 8 positions matching TRBD1. Trimming removed 4 bases from V and 1 base from J; junction bases left unmatched: 14. The CDR3 is 18 residues long. Germline CDR1 LNHDA, CDR2 SQIVND (reference sequence). The CDR3 region is CASSTGTAGGKRNTEAFF. DNA for the CDR3: TGTGCCAGTAGTACGGGGACTGCAGGGGGCAAGAGGAACACTGAAGCTTTCTTT.

The V and J genes are TRBV7-8 and TRBJ1-1; maybe TRBD1 (5 bases). The CDR3 is made up of 14 amino acids. With 3 bases removed from V and 5 bases from J, the gap between germline ends came to 13 bases. The germline gives CDR1 SGHVS, CDR2 FQNEAQ. CDR3 sequence reads: CASSFMGEVTEAFF. CDR3 DNA sequence: TGTGCCAGCAGCTTTATGGGGGAAGTGACTGAAGCTTTCTTT. Full variable domain (outside the CDR3, taken from reference TRBV7-8 and TRBJ1-1): GAGVSQSPRYKVAKRGQDVALRCDPISGHVSLFWYQQALGQGPEFLTYFQNEAQLDKSGLPSDRFFAERPEGSVSTLKIQRTQQEDSAVYLCASSFMGEVTEAFFGQGTRLTVV.

This clone was observed once. The rearrangement links TRBV15 to TRBJ1-2; 10 bases line up with TRBD1. The CDR3 has 15 residues. V was pared by 3 bases and J by 3 bases, with 4 bases of the junction left unmatched. Germline CDR1 and CDR2: LNHNV and YYDKDF (reference sequence). The CDR3 protein is CATSRGQGIDYGYTF. The CDR3 DNA reads TGTGCCACCAGCAGGGGACAGGGGATTGACTATGGCTACACCTTC.

In its sample, this clone was seen once. The chain employs TRBV10-1 and TRBJ2-1; perhaps TRBD2 as D (6 bases). The germline CDR1 and CDR2 sequences are WNHNN and SYGVQD (reference sequence). The V end lost 3 bases, the J end lost 5 bases, and 14 bases lay between the germline ends. The CDR3 runs 15 residues. For the CDR3, the DNA is TGCGCCAGCAGTGATCGGGAGCGGTTGGACAATGAGCAGTTCTTC. Protein: CASSDRERLDNEQFF.

The gene calls are TRBV5-1 and TRBJ1-1; the D gene is possibly TRBD1 (5 bases). CDR1 is SGHRS and CDR2 is YFSETQ in the germline V gene. This CDR3 is built from 15 residues. With 4 bases removed from V and 0 bases from J, the gap between germline ends came to 13 bases. Here the CDR3 reads CASSGGVDLNTEAFF. The CDR3 DNA sequence: TGCGCCAGCAGCGGGGGGGTCGACCTGAACACTGAAGCTTTCTTT.

The J gene is TRBJ2-5, the V gene TRBV6-4, with D possibly being TRBD1 (5 bases). The ends were cut back, 0 bases at V and 0 bases at J, with 14 bases in the middle. Per the germline V gene, CDR1 is MRHNA and CDR2 is SNTAGT. This CDR3 has 17 amino acids. DNA for the CDR3: TGTGCCAGCAGTGACTCGGCCCAGGGTAAGGACCAAGAGACCCAGTACTTC. Protein sequence: CASSDSAQGKDQETQYF.

The gene calls are TRBV18 and TRBJ2-1, with D possibly matching TRBD2 (6 bases). Germline V gives CDR1 KGHSH, CDR2 LQKENI. Trimming shortened V by 3 bases and J by 0 bases, and 12 bases separated the two germline ends. The CDR3 is 16 residues long. The CDR3 region has the DNA TGTGCCAGCTCACCCTTAGCGGAGAGCTCCTACAATGAGCAGTTCTTC. It encodes CASSPLAESSYNEQFF.

The chain combines TRBV7-8 with TRBJ2-3; perhaps TRBD1 as D (5 bases). This CDR3 spans 16 amino acids. From germline, CDR1 is SGHVS and CDR2 FQNEAQ. V was cut by 1 base and J by 1 base, with 12 bases left in between. The CDR3, as DNA: TGTGCCAGCAGCTTAGGGGGCAGGGTGGGCACAGATACGCAGTATTTT. This translates into CASSLGGRVGTDTQYF.

This chain joins TRBV5-6 and TRBJ2-3, with D uncertain. Per the germline V gene, CDR1 is SGHDT and CDR2 is YYEEEE. Trimming removed 2 bases at V and 0 bases at J, with 16 bases between. CDR3 size: 17 residues. The CDR3 DNA reads as TGTGCCAGCAGCTTAGAGGTCAGTGGGTCTAGCACAGATACGCAGTATTTT. This gives the protein CASSLEVSGSSTDTQYF.

This clone showed up just once. The chain has TRBV27 and TRBJ2-2; 7 bases match TRBD2. Germline trimming cut 6 bases from V and 8 bases from J; bases unmatched to any gene: 15. The CDR3 is 16 amino acids. Per germline, CDR1 MNHEY and CDR2 SMNVEV (reference sequence). The CDR3 region is CASSPPGGWGKGELFF. CDR3 sequence (DNA): TGTGCCAGCAGCCCGCCGGGAGGCTGGGGTAAAGGGGAGCTGTTTTTT.

The chain combines TRBV10-2 with TRBJ1-3; D not certain. The germline V and J ends were trimmed by 2 bases and 0 bases, with 5 bases remaining between them. Germline assignment: CDR1 WSHSY and CDR2 SAAADI. This CDR3 contains 14 residues. The CDR3 is CASSEPDSGNTIYF. DNA of the CDR3: TGCGCCAGCAGTGAGCCCGACTCTGGAAACACCATATATTTT.

The CDR3 DNA follows: TGTGCCAGCAGTTTAGGGACAGGGTCCTACGAGCAGTACTTC. It yields the protein CASSLGTGSYEQYF. The chain has TRBV28 and TRBJ2-7, with 9 bases that match TRBD1. CDR1 MDHEN and CDR2 SYDVKM come from the germline V gene. The CDR3 is made up of 14 amino acids. Trimming removed 2 bases from V and 1 base from J; junction bases left unmatched: 0.

This clone was recorded once. V and J are TRBV28 and TRBJ1-6; 7 bases match TRBD1. Trimming took 6 bases from V and 0 from J; bases not matched to a gene: 14. CDR3 size: 19 residues. The germline V gene encodes CDR1 MDHEN and CDR2 SYDVKM. For the CDR3, the DNA is TGTGCCAGCAGCCTTCCTGACAGGGCACTAAGCTCCTATAATTCACCCCTCCACTTT. It specifies CASSLPDRALSSYNSPLHF.

This chain links TRBV15 with TRBJ1-2; 7 bases are shared with TRBD1. The trim removed 6 bases at V and 0 bases at J, leaving 13 bases unmatched. The CDR3 consists of 17 residues. Germline values: CDR1 LNHNV, CDR2 YYDKDF (reference sequence). The CDR3 DNA sequence: TGTGCCACCAGGGATTGGGGACAGTTGCCCTCTAACTATGGCTACACCTTC. Amino acid sequence: CATRDWGQLPSNYGYTF. Full variable domain (missing parts from reference TRBV15 and TRBJ1-2): DAMVIQNPRYQVTQFGKPVTLSCSQTLNHNVMYWYQQKSSQAPKLLFHYYDKDFNNEADTPDNFQSRRPNTSFCFLDIRSPGLGDTAMYLCATRDWGQLPSNYGYTFGSGTRLTVV.

This sequence joins TRBV19 and TRBJ1-5; D unresolved. V was trimmed by 2 bases and J by 3 bases, leaving 8 bases between them. From germline, CDR1 is LNHDA and CDR2 SQIVND (reference sequence). This CDR3 comprises 14 residues. The CDR3 nucleotides read TGTGCCAGTAGTATATACGGAAACAATCAGCCCCAGCATTTT. It translates to CASSIYGNNQPQHF. The whole variable domain, remainder taken from reference TRBV19 and TRBJ1-5, is DGGITQSPKYLFRKEGQNVTLSCEQNLNHDAMYWYRQDPGQGLRLIYYSQIVNDFQKGDIAEGYSVSREKKESFPLTVTSAQKNPTAFYLCASSIYGNNQPQHFGDGTRLSIL.

This clone was seen a handful of times. This chain joins TRBV7-9 and TRBJ1-2; 10 bases agree with TRBD1. CDR1 and CDR2 (germline): SEHNR, FQNEAQ (reference sequence). This CDR3 comprises 15 residues. V gave up 5 bases and J gave up 5 bases; unmatched junction bases: 8. The CDR3 sequence is CASSPIGTGVYGYTF. CDR3 DNA: TGTGCCAGCAGCCCGATCGGGACAGGGGTATATGGCTACACCTTC.

The rearrangement links TRBV6-4 to TRBJ1-2, with TRBD1 identical over 9 bases. CDR3 size: 13 residues. Per germline, CDR1 MRHNA and CDR2 SNTAGT. With V trimmed by 6 bases and J by 7 bases, 6 bases remained unmatched. CDR3 sequence reads: CASSGGTGSGYTF. In DNA, the CDR3 is TGTGCCAGCAGCGGGGGGACAGGGAGTGGCTACACCTTC.

The gene calls are TRBV19 and TRBJ1-6, with D possibly TRBD1 on 5 matching bases. V was shortened by 7 bases and J by 0 bases, with 13 bases between the two germline ends. Germline assignment: CDR1 LNHDA and CDR2 SQIVND (reference sequence). The CDR3 has 16 residues. CDR3 residues: CASTAGGGSYNSPLHF. In nucleotides, the CDR3 is TGTGCCAGTACGGCCGGGGGGGGCTCCTATAATTCACCCCTCCACTTT. Looking up the rest from reference TRBV19 and TRBJ1-6 gives the full variable domain: DGGITQSPKYLFRKEGQNVTLSCEQNLNHDAMYWYRQDPGQGLRLIYYSQIVNDFQKGDIAEGYSVSREKKESFPLTVTSAQKNPTAFYLCASTAGGGSYNSPLHFGNGTRLTVT.

V usage is TRBV7-9 and J usage is TRBJ1-2, with D unclear. The germline V gene encodes CDR1 SEHNR and CDR2 FQNEAQ (reference sequence). V dropped 2 bases and J dropped 1 base, with 11 bases sitting between them. The CDR3 is made up of 15 amino acids. In DNA form, the CDR3 reads TGTGCCAGCAGCTTATCCGCCCCGGTTAACTATGGCTACACCTTC. Translating gives CASSLSAPVNYGYTF.

This clone was seen a single time. The V and J genes are TRBV28 and TRBJ2-7; 7 bases agree with TRBD1. In germline, CDR1 is MDHEN, CDR2 SYDVKM. The CDR3 is 14 amino acids. V shed 4 bases, J shed 2 bases, and the junction held 5 bases outside the gene matches. The CDR3 spells CASSSGQPPYEQYV. The CDR3, as DNA: TGTGCCAGCAGTTCGGGACAGCCGCCCTACGAGCAGTACGTC.

The sample holds one count of this clone. This rearrangement joins TRBV7-2 to TRBJ1-6, with D uncertain. Germline lookup yields CDR1 SGHTA and CDR2 FQGNSA. The V end lost 1 base, the J end lost 0 bases, and 13 bases lay between the germline ends. The CDR3 extends over 18 amino acids. CDR3 sequence (DNA): TGTGCCAGCAGCTTAGACCCTGCTAGAAGCTCCTATAATTCACCCCTCCACTTT. The encoded protein is CASSLDPARSSYNSPLHF.